There are a few counts of the clone carrying this TCR beta chain. The antigen is not known. The sample is drawn from a study of blood T cells in healthy people across ages. A J-beta primer mix and a sample-barcoded 5' primer were used in a second PCR of about 7 to 12 cycles. TCRdb re-called the 5' RACE reads through MiXCR, storing one row per CDR3 protein. The sample shows 910,000 or so distinct CDR3 sequences, 51% of them seen only once. The CDR3 length is 15 residues. Trimming took 5 bases from V and 6 from J; bases not matched to a gene: 9. The germline V gene encodes CDR1 MNHEY and CDR2 SMNVEV (reference sequence). Regarding the study as a whole: No one knew whether donors had CMV, which possibly confounded expanded clonotype changes. Total diversity from one million sequenced T cells was likely underestimated.

The sequenced material came from blood. V and J are TRBV27 and TRBJ2-7; the match to TRBD2 covers 11 bases. The source of this sequence is a woman aged 55-69 years in good health. CDR3 bases: TGTGCCAGCAGTCAAGGGACTAGCGGTGAATCCGAGCAGTACTTC. As protein: CASSQGTSGESEQYF.